A single sample is the source of the 8 T cell receptor beta chains below, sequenced in a study of cytomegalovirus exposure and HLA in healthy donors. The study ran its PCR with 60 Vbeta and 13 Jbeta primers. The method was immunoSEQ multiplex PCR; TCRdb's version includes in-frame clones alone and lacks a portion of them. The data show some 110,000 clones, roughly 69% seen once. The material sequenced was PBMCs. The receptors here all came from a woman in her forties in good health and CMV-seropositive.

This clone was seen more than once but under ten times. The V gene is TRBV19, the J gene TRBJ2-7, with 10 bases that match TRBD2. The ends lost 5 bases at V and 2 bases at J; junction bases unmatched: 6. The CDR3 length is 15 residues. Germline CDR1 is LNHDA and CDR2 is SQIVND (reference sequence). CDR3 sequence (DNA): TGTGCCAGTAGTCCAAAGCGGGAGGGTCCCTACGAGCAGTACTTC. It encodes CASSPKREGPYEQYF. Supplemented by reference TRBV19 and TRBJ2-7, the full variable domain reads DGGITQSPKYLFRKEGQNVTLSCEQNLNHDAMYWYRQDPGQGLRLIYYSQIVNDFQKGDIAEGYSVSREKKESFPLTVTSAQKNPTAFYLCASSPKREGPYEQYFGPGTRLTVT.

This clone was observed a few times. The V gene is TRBV13, the J gene TRBJ2-7; 8 positions agree with TRBD2. The length of the CDR3 is 15 residues. The V gene's germline CDR1 is PRHDT and CDR2 FYEKMQ (reference sequence). The ends lost 4 bases at V and 2 bases at J; junction bases unmatched: 7. CDR3 loop: CASSSPREGAYEQYF. CDR3 DNA sequence: TGTGCCAGCAGCTCGCCCCGGGAGGGAGCCTACGAGCAGTACTTC. Full variable domain (rest looked up from reference TRBV13 and TRBJ2-7): AAGVIQSPRHLIKEKRETATLKCYPIPRHDTVYWYQQGPGQDPQFLISFYEKMQSDKGSIPDRFSAQQFSDYHSELNMSSLELGDSALYFCASSSPREGAYEQYFGPGTRLTVT.

The chain has TRBV9 and TRBJ2-5, with a possible D match to TRBD2 (6 bases). Trimming took off 4 bases at V and 2 bases at J, with 18 bases between the two ends. This CDR3 spans 16 amino acids. CDR1 is SGDLS and CDR2 is YYNGEE in the germline V gene. The CDR3 DNA follows: TGTGCCAGCAGCTGGGGTGGCGGGGCGATTCAAGAGACCCAGTACTTC. It encodes CASSWGGGAIQETQYF.

V is TRBV6-5 and J is TRBJ1-1; D is uncertain. This CDR3 has 14 residues. The V end was cut by 2 bases, the J end by 4 bases, with 11 bases between. Germline values: CDR1 MNHEY, CDR2 SVGAGI. The CDR3 is CASSYLGRSTEAFF. CDR3 bases: TGTGCCAGCAGTTACCTGGGTAGGAGCACTGAAGCTTTCTTT.

This clone was recorded a few times. This chain connects TRBV7-2 to TRBJ2-5, with a tentative D call TRBD1 (5 bases). The CDR3 spans 16 residues. The germline V and J ends were trimmed by 5 bases and 11 bases, with 27 bases remaining between them. CDR1 is SGHTA and CDR2 is FQGNSA in the germline V gene. The CDR3 DNA reads as TGTGCCAGCAGCCCCCAGGGTTCGACGGTCAACGCAGAGCAGTACTTC. As protein: CASSPQGSTVNAEQYF.

The CDR3 DNA sequence: TGTGCCAGCAGCCAGCTCTCGGGTACGCAGTATTTT. Amino acid sequence: CASSQLSGTQYF. The rearrangement joins TRBV4-2 to TRBJ2-3; no definite D call. Germline CDR1 reads LGHNA; CDR2 reads YNFKEQ. V gave up 3 bases and J gave up 8 bases, with 9 bases separating them. The CDR3 totals 12 residues.

Comments on this clone: Mismatch with germline at one junction end may stem from a read error. Other nucleotide sequences in the sample specify the same CDR3. The gene calls are TRBV27 and TRBJ1-2; D is ambiguous. The CDR3 has 13 amino acids. Germline lookup yields CDR1 MNHEY and CDR2 SMNVEV (reference sequence). The CDR3 DNA reads TGCGCCAGCAGTTTAAGCAAGAGTTATGGCTACACCTTC. It codes for CASSLSKSYGYTF.

J is TRBJ1-2 and V is TRBV10-3, with 7 bases identical to TRBD1. The CDR3 has 18 residues. The V and J ends lost 0 bases and 0 bases, in that order; junction bases with no gene match: 10. Germline lookup yields CDR1 ENHRY and CDR2 SYGVKD. As DNA, the CDR3 is TGTGCCATCAGTGAGTCACAAGGGGACAGAACAACTAACTATGGCTACACCTTC. Its protein product is CAISESQGDRTTNYGYTF.